The subject of this entry is one T cell receptor beta chain. The antigen is not known. Donors underwent one heparinised blood draw, around 120 mL on average. Purities over 98% were achieved in all sorted populations. This record comes from a study of beta chain features in type 1 diabetes. Findings of the study overall: Among all four CD4+ subsets, Type 1 diabetes patients had TCRB CDR3s that were moderately but significantly shorter. cDNA-based reads could over-represent cells with high TCR expression. In the patient group, naive, central memory and Treg TCRB repertoires seemed more alike than in the healthy donor group.

All of the isolated RNA was reverse transcribed, so expressed TCRB transcripts were sequenced. Data came from immunoSEQ multiplex PCR; TCRdb stores just in-frame clones and leaves some out. Counted here are approximately 250,000 clones, 9.5% to 13% occurring once; the ten biggest clones make up over 0.015%. The germline gives CDR1 SNHLY, CDR2 FYNNEI. The junction had 8 bases not matched to a gene; V was cut back by 6 bases and J by 10 bases. The CDR3 length is 13 residues. The chain combines TRBV2 with TRBJ1-2; TRBD1 matches 10 bases. What was sequenced was naive CD4+ T cells from blood. The clonotype originates from a man younger than 40 with type 1 diabetes. CDR3 region: CASSAGQGEAYTF. The CDR3 DNA follows: TGTGCCAGCAGCGCTGGACAGGGGGAGGCCTACACCTTC.